Included here is one T cell receptor (beta chain) sequence, with context. The clone's antigen remains unknown. Base quality data are lacking; no much larger clone is found one base away. The data were taken from a study of shared clonotypes between healthy human individuals (dated by TCRdb to about 2020). Looking at the study overall: The cohort included three men and two women between 18 and 49 years of age. Per donor, leukapheresis produced somewhere between about 0.85 and 10 billion PBMCs. For each donor, three plates each were used for CD4 naive and CD4 memory, two plates were used for CD8 naive, and one plate was used for CD8 memory. To increase sequencing depth and limit assay-specific biases, TCR repertoire library preparation and sequencing were carried out by different laboratories using diverse techniques. Blood TCR repertoires of about 5 healthy adults were deeply sequenced to estimate repertoire size and the extent of clonotype sharing between individuals. What the work shows at the level of the full study, not this receptor alone: Pairwise subsampling led to the expectation that sequencing depth would affect the degree of clonotype sharing among donors. Because the study included a small number of donors, the genetic and exposure-history diversity represented was limited. Larger estimated clonotype richness was generally found for naive subsets than for memory subsets. Around 5.4% of naive CD4, 3% to 3.5% of naive CD8, roughly 2.4% of memory CD4, and 0.4% of memory CD8 clonotypes were shared across several donors. Incomplete sequencing was indicated by rarefaction of sorted-subset datasets, despite the large sequencing depth. Sampling was limited to blood, and TCR repertoires in tissue likely differ from TCR repertoires in blood. Higher generation probabilities were observed for clonotypes shared by all four sorted-subset donors than for non-shared clonotypes.

Using the deep immunoSEQ assay, TCR CDR3 regions were amplified from genomic DNA by multiplex PCR. Extracted genomic DNA from each cell subset was distributed evenly across all wells of several immunoSEQ 96-well plates, and each plate was treated as a replicate. For sorted subsets, 200 to 250 ng of genomic DNA, equivalent to about 30,000 T cell genomes, went into each replicate PCR. Purified libraries were quantified with a Qubit 3.0 fluorometer, sized on a Bioanalyzer 2100, and re-quantified with the KAPA Library Quantification kit. A separate single-read 150-cycle Illumina NextSeq 550 flow cell was used to sequence each immunoSEQ 96-well plate. The study's processing was this. The immunoSEQ output contained only junctional sequences without quality scores, so filtering could not match that applied to full-length reads. To assign V/J genes and CDR3, sequences were annotated against IMGT germline references using PyIR, a Python wrapper for IgBLAST v1.9. Any read was removed if the V/J assignment was weak (E-value above 1e-6), the CDR3 was missing, or the read contained stop codons, out-of-frame junctions, or ambiguous translated residues. V3J clonotypes were defined as sequences sharing the same inferred V gene, J gene, and CDR3 amino acid sequence. The percentage overlap between two repertoires was calculated by dividing the number of shared unique clonotypes by the size of the smaller repertoire. Repertoire richness was assessed with RTK rarefaction, the Chao1 estimator, and Recon v2.1 estimates of unobserved clonotypes. Generation probabilities were computed with OLGA for all TCRbeta clonotypes obtained by the gDNA method from several donors. TCRdb carries this immuneACCESS record with in-frame sequences only. Its versions omit some clonotypes, under half of them owing to an unresolved V gene in the studies checked, with the rest unexplained. V, J and clone size reflect that table, while D and trimming were determined from the DNA. This sample lists about 1.5 million clones; under 99% were detected once. The ten largest clones add up to around 0.45% of the sample.

Healthy HIV-negative adults with no recently reported acute infections or vaccinations were included as donors. Only Caucasian adults living in Nashville, Tennessee, USA were represented among the donors. CD4+ T cells were enriched by magnetic negative selection, after which naive cells were positively selected on CD45RA and the negative fraction was taken as the memory subset. Blood was collected by leukapheresis, and PBMCs were isolated by Ficoll-Histopaque density gradient centrifugation and then cryopreserved in liquid nitrogen vapor phase. Purity and quantity of every magnetically sorted T cell population were checked by analytical flow cytometry. Each sorted fraction had its genomic DNA isolated and then quantified by UV absorbance on a Nanodrop 2000c. CDR1 and CDR2 are read off the germline V gene (reference sequence) as MNHEY and SMNVEV. The junction shows trimming of 6 bases on V and 8 bases on J, and the gene matches do not reach 9 bases of it. Reading from cysteine to phenylalanine, the CDR3 counts 13 amino acids. CDR3 DNA is the only sequence kept; it has 39 bases, read in frame from the first base.

The specimen was naive CD4+ T cells sorted from blood. The sample's cell subset or site label, in plain terms: CD45RA+ positively selected. The clonotype comes from a man aged 25 to 40 in good health. The rearrangement combines TRBV27 with TRBJ1-2; the junction holds 7 bases that match TRBD1. The DNA reads as follows: TGTGCCAGCAGACAACTACAGGGGAAAGGCTACACCTTC. It translates as CASRQLQGKGYTF.